The 22 T cell receptor beta chains listed next were all sequenced from one sample in a study of molecular identifiers for immune sequencing clone quantification. One entry per CDR3 protein results from TCRdb running MiXCR on the PCR reads. The data show roughly 630,000 distinct CDR3 sequences, about 25% seen once. Sequences were obtained from naive CD8+ T cells from blood, with Jurkat cell RNA spiked in. Subset of the sample: FACS-sorted CD8+CD4-CCR7+CD45RA+ naive T cells. The receptors were gathered from a human donor in good health. Some libraries in this study had Jurkat cell RNA spiked in.

This clonotype was picked up many times. The junction and the germline gene differ at one end; a read error may be behind it. V gene TRBV7-9 combines with J gene TRBJ1-1; D is unresolved. Germline V gives CDR1 SEHNR, CDR2 FQNEAQ (reference sequence). This CDR3 has 12 residues. This CDR3 reads CASSFGDTEAFF. CDR3 coding DNA: TGCGCCAGCAGCTTCGGGGACACTGAAGCTTTCTTT.

This rearrangement joins TRBV4-1 to TRBJ1-3; perhaps TRBD1 as D (5 bases). The germline V and J ends were trimmed by 1 base and 5 bases, with 12 bases remaining between them. The CDR3 has 15 amino acids. Germline V lookup: CDR1 MGHRA, CDR2 YSYEKL. CDR3 coding DNA: TGCGCCAGCAGCCAAGTTGGAGGGGCTCGAAACACCATATATTTT. It codes for CASSQVGGARNTIYF.

Concerning this clonotype: A much larger clone lies one base from this, so it may be a read error. The V and J genes are TRBV20-1 and TRBJ2-7; 8 nucleotides align to TRBD1. The CDR3 is 13 amino acids. With V trimmed by 1 base and J by 8 bases, 7 bases remained unmatched. Germline lookup yields CDR1 DFQATT and CDR2 SNEGSKA (reference sequence). In DNA form, the CDR3 reads TGCAGTGCTAGAGTGAGGGACAGGTACAAGCAGTACTTC. Its translation: CSARVRDRYKQYF.

Ten or more counts support this clonotype. This chain uses TRBV4-3 with TRBJ2-3; the D gene is possibly TRBD2 (6 bases). V shed 1 base and J shed 2 bases, with 13 bases lying between them. CDR3 size: 16 residues. The germline CDR1 and CDR2 sequences are LGHNA and YSLEER. The CDR3 DNA follows: TGCGCCAGCAGCCAAGTCGGAGGGAGTCCCACAGATACGCAGTATTTT. Its translation: CASSQVGGSPTDTQYF.

This clonotype was counted a few times. The chain carries TRBV19 and TRBJ2-1; D not resolved. CDR1 is LNHDA, CDR2 SQIVND, per germline (reference sequence). This CDR3 comprises 10 residues. V lost 6 bases to trimming and J lost 6 bases, with 3 bases between them. The CDR3 protein is CASSGNEQFF. The CDR3 region has the DNA TGTGCCAGTAGCGGCAATGAGCAGTTCTTC.

With regard to this clonotype: One junction end disagrees with the germline gene, perhaps due to a read error. The chain uses TRBV5-3 and TRBJ1-4, with 7 positions matching TRBD1. TRBV5-3 is labeled an ORF, and its function is uncertain. The CDR3 is 16 residues long. The DNA of the CDR3 is TGTGCCAGCAGCTCTACAGGGGTTACTGCTAATGAAAAACTGATTTTT. It translates to CASSSTGVTANEKLIF.

At least ten counts were recorded for this clonotype. CDR3 sequence reads: CASSLEGSPTLNEQYF. The CDR3 nucleotides read TGTGCCAGCAGCTTAGAGGGTTCCCCTACTCTCAACGAGCAGTACTTC. The chain is built from TRBV7-9 and TRBJ2-7, with D uncertain. The CDR3 extends over 16 amino acids. Germline CDR1 and CDR2: SEHNR and FQNEAQ (reference sequence). The V and J ends lost 1 base and 5 bases respectively, with 18 bases between them.

This clonotype appeared many times. This chain uses TRBV7-9 with TRBJ1-3; no clear D gene. There are 14 residues in the CDR3. Germline CDR1 is SEHNR and CDR2 is FQNEAQ (reference sequence). V lost 8 bases and J 0 bases, leaving 11 bases between the germline ends. Written as DNA, the CDR3 is TGTGCCAGCCTGGACGGGAACTCTGGAAACACCATATATTTT. This translates into CASLDGNSGNTIYF.

V usage is TRBV27 and J usage is TRBJ1-2; TRBD1 matches at 7 bases. This CDR3 comprises 14 residues. The J segment lost 4 bases and the V segment lost 6 bases, leaving 8 bases of the junction unmatched. CDR1 and CDR2 (germline): MNHEY, SMNVEV (reference sequence). Written as DNA, the CDR3 is TGTGCCAGCAGCCCTTCAGGGGGAGGCTATGGCTACACCTTC. Protein: CASSPSGGGYGYTF.

Turning to this clonotype: The germline gene is not matched at one end of the junction; a read error may be the cause. This chain links TRBV7-7 with TRBJ2-3; the D is unclear. Per the germline V gene, CDR1 is SSHAT and CDR2 is FNYEAQ (reference sequence). This CDR3 spans 12 amino acids. CDR3 residues: CASSPGCDTQYF. The CDR3 bases are TGTGCTAGCAGCCCGGGTTGCGATACGCAGTATTTT.

This clonotype was detected a few times. The V call is TRBV27, the J call TRBJ2-1; 7 bases agree with TRBD2. The CDR3 runs to 14 residues. The V and J ends lost 2 bases and 14 bases, in that order; junction bases with no gene match: 12. In germline, CDR1 is MNHEY, CDR2 SMNVEV (reference sequence). The CDR3 DNA reads TGTGCCAGCAGTTTACTTACTAGCGAACCCTCGGAGTTCTTC. Translation gives CASSLLTSEPSEFF.

This rearrangement joins TRBV7-6 to TRBJ2-1; D is perhaps TRBD2 (5 bases). The CDR3 runs to 12 residues. Looked up from germline, CDR1 is SGHVS and CDR2 is FNYEAQ. The V and J ends lost 4 bases and 10 bases respectively, with 11 bases between them. The CDR3 loop reads CASSSDSPEQFF. The DNA for the CDR3 is TGTGCCAGCAGCTCGGACTCCCCGGAGCAGTTCTTC. Complete variable domain (other parts from reference TRBV7-6 and TRBJ2-1): GAGVSQSPRYKVTKRGQDVALRCDPISGHVSLYWYRQALGQGPEFLTYFNYEAQQDKSGLPNDRFSAERPEGSISTLTIQRTEQRDSAMYRCASSSDSPEQFFGPGTRLTVL.

This clonotype was detected many times. V usage is TRBV20-1 and J usage is TRBJ1-1; D is unclear. The CDR3 runs 13 residues. Germline CDR1 DFQATT, CDR2 SNEGSKA (reference sequence). V shed 0 bases and J shed 1 base, with 6 bases lying between them. The CDR3 DNA follows: TGCAGTGCTAGAGATCGGGCGAACACTGAAGCTTTCTTT. Its protein product is CSARDRANTEAFF.

This clonotype was seen a handful of times. The chain carries TRBV9 and TRBJ2-5, with D perhaps TRBD2 (5 bases). The CDR3 runs 16 residues. Looked up from germline, CDR1 is SGDLS and CDR2 is YYNGEE. Trimming took off 0 bases at V and 4 bases at J, with 16 bases between the two ends. CDR3 protein: CASSVGQPGLGETQYF. Here the CDR3 DNA reads TGTGCCAGCAGCGTAGGGCAGCCTGGACTTGGAGAGACCCAGTACTTC. The variable domain in full, completed from reference TRBV9 and TRBJ2-5, reads DSGVTQTPKHLITATGQRVTLRCSPRSGDLSVYWYQQSLDQGLQFLIQYYNGEERAKGNILERFSAQQFPDLHSELNLSSLELGDSALYFCASSVGQPGLGETQYFGPGTRLLVL.

This clonotype has at least ten counts. V usage is TRBV18 and J usage is TRBJ1-1; D is uncertain. Trimming took off 6 bases at V and 1 base at J, with 18 bases between the two ends. The CDR3 length is 16 residues. Germline V gene data show CDR1 as KGHSH and CDR2 as LQKENI. For the CDR3, the DNA is TGTGCCAGCTCCCTCAGAGGCGATTTCGGGAACACTGAAGCTTTCTTT. It encodes CASSLRGDFGNTEAFF.

This clonotype appeared many times. This chain uses TRBV5-1 with TRBJ2-1, with D perhaps being TRBD1 or TRBD2 (5 bases each). CDR1 and CDR2 (germline): SGHRS, YFSETQ. This CDR3 is 15 amino acids long. Trimming stripped 4 bases from V and 0 bases from J, with 11 bases between. The CDR3 reads CASSQGRNSYNEQFF. The CDR3 nucleotides are TGCGCCAGCAGCCAGGGACGGAACTCCTACAATGAGCAGTTCTTC. Full variable domain (outside the CDR3, taken from reference TRBV5-1 and TRBJ2-1): KAGVTQTPRYLIKTRGQQVTLSCSPISGHRSVSWYQQTPGQGLQFLFEYFSETQRNKGNFPGRFSGRQFSNSRSEMNVSTLELGDSALYLCASSQGRNSYNEQFFGPGTRLTVL.

Regarding this clonotype: This may be a read error, as it is one base from a much larger clone. The chain has TRBV19 and TRBJ2-3; possibly TRBD2 for D (6 bases). The V gene's germline CDR1 is LNHDA and CDR2 SQIVND (reference sequence). CDR3 length: 19 residues. The CDR3 DNA sequence: TGTGCCGGTAGTATCCGGGAGACTGAGCTAGCGACGTTCACAGATACGCAGTATTTT. Residues: CAGSIRETELATFTDTQYF. Full variable domain (outside the CDR3, taken from reference TRBV19 and TRBJ2-3): DGGITQSPKYLFRKEGQNVTLSCEQNLNHDAMYWYRQDPGQGLRLIYYSQIVNDFQKGDIAEGYSVSREKKESFPLTVTSAQKNPTAFYLCAGSIRETELATFTDTQYFGPGTRLTVL.

This clonotype occurred many times. The J gene is TRBJ1-1, the V gene TRBV5-6; D perhaps matches TRBD1 (6 bases). The CDR3 length is 14 residues. From germline, CDR1 is SGHDT and CDR2 YYEEEE. V lost 1 base to trimming and J lost 0 bases, with 7 bases between them. CDR3 in amino acids: CASSLWGLNTEAFF. The CDR3 DNA reads TGTGCCAGCAGCTTGTGGGGGCTGAACACTGAAGCTTTCTTT.

This chain joins TRBV6-2 or TRBV6-3 and TRBJ2-7, with 8 bases that match TRBD2. Germline CDR1 is MNHEY and CDR2 is SVGEGT. The CDR3 length is 14 residues. The junction had 14 bases not matched to a gene; V was cut back by 8 bases and J by 8 bases. CDR3 in amino acids: CASRRGDSLDQQYF. CDR3 DNA sequence: TGTGCCAGCCGGCGGGGGGACTCTCTTGACCAGCAGTACTTC.

The rearrangement joins TRBV2 to TRBJ2-3; 8 bases are a match to TRBD1. Germline lookup yields CDR1 SNHLY and CDR2 FYNNEI. The CDR3 totals 15 residues. Trimming cost V 6 bases and J 0 bases; bases outside gene matches: 5. CDR3 nucleotide sequence: TGTGCCAGCAGGGGGACAGGACTAAGCACAGATACGCAGTATTTT. Translating gives CASRGTGLSTDTQYF. The variable domain in full, with the rest retrieved from reference TRBV2 and TRBJ2-3, is EPEVTQTPSHQVTQMGQEVILRCVPISNHLYFYWYRQILGQKVEFLVSFYNNEISEKSEIFDDQFSVERPDGSNFTLKIRSTKLEDSAMYFCASRGTGLSTDTQYFGPGTRLTVL.

The chain has TRBV7-2 and TRBJ2-7; D could derive from TRBD1 or TRBD2 (6 bases each). The V end lost 3 bases, the J end lost 2 bases, and 11 bases lay between the germline ends. Germline V gives CDR1 SGHTA, CDR2 FQGNSA. The CDR3 runs to 14 residues. This CDR3 is CASSFSGAPYEQYF. Written as DNA, the CDR3 is TGTGCCAGCAGCTTCTCGGGGGCCCCCTACGAGCAGTACTTC.

Ten or more counts support this clonotype. The V and J genes are TRBV3-1 and TRBJ1-2, with D perhaps TRBD1 (5 bases). Between the trimmed V and J ends, which lost 0 bases and 3 bases, there was a span of 14 bases. CDR3 size: 16 residues. CDR1 LGHDT and CDR2 YNNKEL come from the germline V gene (reference sequence). This CDR3 is CASSQEASGPDYGYTF. DNA of the CDR3: TGTGCCAGCAGCCAAGAAGCGTCGGGGCCGGACTATGGCTACACCTTC.